This record covers a single T cell receptor (beta chain). This clonotype came up a few times. No antigen is known for it. The sample holds no much larger clone one base away, and base qualities are not on file. This entry belongs to a study of CD8+CD57+ T cells in acquired aplastic anemia (dated by TCRdb to 2016 to 2018). General notes on the study: On average, sorted CD4+ and CD8+ cells yielded 3.2 ug of extracted DNA, with a range of about 0.17 to 27.4 ug. CD8+CD57+ expansion was defined as frequency above the mean frequency observed in healthy subjects. Broader findings and caveats from the paper: No significant difference in CD8+ Simpson's diversity was found between patients and healthy controls (P=0.060). Although roughly 30 CD8+ CDR3 sequences were shared by patients and controls, these sequences appeared highly expressed in patients and within the immunodominant clones of patients.

Flow cytometry had shown CD8+CD57+ cell expansion in the patients selected for sequencing. Severe acquired aplastic anemia was diagnosed in all patients according to International Study of Aplastic Anemia and Agranulocytosis and Camitta criteria. No patient had received any therapy when blood was sampled. In this study, sorted CD4+ and CD8+ T cells from the blood of healthy subjects and of severe aplastic anemia patients had their TCR repertoires deep-sequenced. Patients were enrolled under clinicaltrials.gov protocols 00001620, 01623167, 00001397, 00071045, 00081523 and 00961064 in the USA. Ficoll-Paque density gradient centrifugation was used to isolate peripheral blood mononuclear cells. Before DNA extraction, CD4+ and CD8+ T cells were sorted with FACS or magnetic beads. TCR beta VDJ combination and CDR3 sequence profiling used genomic DNA as the template. An Illumina HiSeq 2000 was used for TCR repertoire sequencing. The authors' analysis ran thus. Repertoires were assessed using TRBV/TRBJ rearrangement plots, CDR3 size and DJ length profiles, and Simpson's diversity index. Whichever DNA sequence was most abundant in the deep sequencing data was defined as the immunodominant clone. CDR3 amino acid sequences were checked for sharing across subjects and were also compared against the VDJdb database and published repertoires. TCRdb passed the public sequencing reads through fastp at Q25 and MiXCR, retaining productive beta sequences. Records with the same CDR3 protein are collapsed into one entry carrying the most frequent genes and DNA. These V and J calls rely on TCRdb rather than the paper's analysis. In this sample the table shows approximately 150,000 distinct CDR3 sequences, over 70% of which occur a single time. The ten most abundant clones make up 35% to 60% of the sample.

Clipping removes 4 bases from V and 5 bases from J, with 7 as the unmatched junction base count. From a lookup of the germline V gene (reference sequence), CDR1 and CDR2 are DFQATT and SNEGSKA. The CDR3 has 13 amino acids, counting the end cysteine and phenylalanine. Kept here is only the CDR3 DNA, which spans 39 bases and is read in frame from base 1. The chain uses TRBV20-1 and TRBJ2-5, with TRBD1 matching 7 junction bases. The sample was sorted CD4+, CD8+, or CD8+CD57+ T cells (not recorded which) from PBMCs. The TCR was taken from a human donor with aplastic anemia. The CDR3 corresponds to CSATDRVEETQYF. The nucleotides are TGCAGTGCTACTGACAGGGTTGAGGAGACCCAGTACTTC.